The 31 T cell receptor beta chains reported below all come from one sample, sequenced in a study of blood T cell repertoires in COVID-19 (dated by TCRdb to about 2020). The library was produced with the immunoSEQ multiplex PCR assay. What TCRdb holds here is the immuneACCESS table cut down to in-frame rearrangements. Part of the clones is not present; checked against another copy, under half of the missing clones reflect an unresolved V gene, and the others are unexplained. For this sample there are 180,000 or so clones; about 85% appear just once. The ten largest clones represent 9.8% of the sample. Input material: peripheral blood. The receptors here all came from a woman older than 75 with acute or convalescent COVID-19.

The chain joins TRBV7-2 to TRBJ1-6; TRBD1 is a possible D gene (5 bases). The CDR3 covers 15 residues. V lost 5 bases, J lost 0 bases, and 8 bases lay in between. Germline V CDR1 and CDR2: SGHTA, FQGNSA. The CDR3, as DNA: TGTGCCAGCAGCCCACAGGTCTCCTATAATTCACCCCTCCACTTT. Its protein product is CASSPQVSYNSPLHF.

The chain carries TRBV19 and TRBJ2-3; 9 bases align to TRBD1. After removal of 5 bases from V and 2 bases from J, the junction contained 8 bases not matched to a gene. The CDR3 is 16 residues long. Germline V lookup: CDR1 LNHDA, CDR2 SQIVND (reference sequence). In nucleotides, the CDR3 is TGTGCCAGTAGTCCGACGGACAGGGGTAACACAGATACGCAGTATTTT. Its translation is CASSPTDRGNTDTQYF. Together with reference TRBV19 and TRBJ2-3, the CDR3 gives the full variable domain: DGGITQSPKYLFRKEGQNVTLSCEQNLNHDAMYWYRQDPGQGLRLIYYSQIVNDFQKGDIAEGYSVSREKKESFPLTVTSAQKNPTAFYLCASSPTDRGNTDTQYFGPGTRLTVL.

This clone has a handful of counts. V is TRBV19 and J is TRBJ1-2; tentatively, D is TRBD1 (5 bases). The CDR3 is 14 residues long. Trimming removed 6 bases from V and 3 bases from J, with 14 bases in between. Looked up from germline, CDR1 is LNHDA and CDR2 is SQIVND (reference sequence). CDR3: CASSSGTGDYGYTF. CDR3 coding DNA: TGTGCCAGTAGCTCCGGGACTGGGGACTATGGCTACACCTTC.

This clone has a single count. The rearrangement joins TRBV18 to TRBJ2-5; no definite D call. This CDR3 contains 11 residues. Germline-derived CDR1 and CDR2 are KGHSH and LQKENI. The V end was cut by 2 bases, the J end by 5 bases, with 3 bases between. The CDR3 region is CASSPSETQYF. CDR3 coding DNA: TGTGCCAGCTCACCAAGCGAGACCCAGTACTTC.

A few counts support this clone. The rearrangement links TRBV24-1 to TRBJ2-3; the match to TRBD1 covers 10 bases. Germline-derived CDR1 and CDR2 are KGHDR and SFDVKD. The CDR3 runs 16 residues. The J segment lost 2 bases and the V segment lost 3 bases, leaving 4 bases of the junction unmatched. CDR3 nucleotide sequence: TGTGCCACCAGTGATCCGACAGGGGGCCCCACAGATACGCAGTATTTT. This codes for CATSDPTGGPTDTQYF.

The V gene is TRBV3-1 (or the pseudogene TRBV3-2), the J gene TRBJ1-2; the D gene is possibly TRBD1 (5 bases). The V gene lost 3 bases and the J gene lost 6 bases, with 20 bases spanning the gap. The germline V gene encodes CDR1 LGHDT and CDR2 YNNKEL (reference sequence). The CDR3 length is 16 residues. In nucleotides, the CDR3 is TGTGCCAGCAGCCAGAGTTCAATTACAGGAATGGATGGCTACACCTTC. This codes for CASSQSSITGMDGYTF.

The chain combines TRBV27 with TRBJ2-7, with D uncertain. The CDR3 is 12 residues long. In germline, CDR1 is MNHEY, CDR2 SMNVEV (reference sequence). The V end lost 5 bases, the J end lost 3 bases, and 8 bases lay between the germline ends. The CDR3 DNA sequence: TGTGCCAGCAGTCCCCCCCACTACGAGCAGTACTTC. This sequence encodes CASSPPHYEQYF.

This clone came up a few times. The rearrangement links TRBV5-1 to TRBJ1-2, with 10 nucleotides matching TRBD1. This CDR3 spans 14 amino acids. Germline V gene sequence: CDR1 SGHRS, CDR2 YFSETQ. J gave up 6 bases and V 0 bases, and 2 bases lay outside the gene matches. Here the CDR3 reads CASSLGDRGHGYTF. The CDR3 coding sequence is TGCGCCAGCAGCTTGGGCGACAGGGGGCATGGCTACACCTTC.

CDR3 sequence (DNA): TGTGCCAGTAACTTAGACAGGAACAATTCACCCCTCCACTTT. This gives the protein CASNLDRNNSPLHF. J is TRBJ1-6 and V is TRBV19; the D gene is possibly TRBD1 (6 bases). Looked up from germline, CDR1 is LNHDA and CDR2 is SQIVND (reference sequence). V lost 7 bases and J lost 7, with 14 bases in between. CDR3 length equals 14 residues. Full variable domain (outside the CDR3, taken from reference TRBV19 and TRBJ1-6): DGGITQSPKYLFRKEGQNVTLSCEQNLNHDAMYWYRQDPGQGLRLIYYSQIVNDFQKGDIAEGYSVSREKKESFPLTVTSAQKNPTAFYLCASNLDRNNSPLHFGNGTRLTVT.

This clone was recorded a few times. The CDR3 protein is CASSHQAGGGQPQHF. DNA for the CDR3: TGTGCCAGCAGCCATCAGGCCGGGGGGGGACAGCCCCAGCATTTT. V is TRBV3-1 (or the pseudogene TRBV3-2) and J is TRBJ1-5, with a tentative D call TRBD1 (5 bases). V was trimmed by 3 bases and J by 7 bases, leaving 16 bases between them. CDR1 and CDR2 (germline): LGHDT, YNNKEL (reference sequence). The CDR3 consists of 15 residues.

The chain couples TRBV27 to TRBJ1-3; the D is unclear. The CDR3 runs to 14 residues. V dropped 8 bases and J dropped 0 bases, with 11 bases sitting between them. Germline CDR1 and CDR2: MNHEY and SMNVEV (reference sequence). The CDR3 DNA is TGTGCCAGCCGACCAGAGGGCTCTGGAAACACCATATATTTT. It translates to CASRPEGSGNTIYF.

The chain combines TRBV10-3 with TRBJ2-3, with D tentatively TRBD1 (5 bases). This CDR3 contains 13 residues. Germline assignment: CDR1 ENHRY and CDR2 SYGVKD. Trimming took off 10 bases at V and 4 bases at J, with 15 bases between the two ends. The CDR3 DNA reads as TGTGCCACACAACAGGTGGTGGCAGATACGCAGTATTTT. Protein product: CATQQVVADTQYF.

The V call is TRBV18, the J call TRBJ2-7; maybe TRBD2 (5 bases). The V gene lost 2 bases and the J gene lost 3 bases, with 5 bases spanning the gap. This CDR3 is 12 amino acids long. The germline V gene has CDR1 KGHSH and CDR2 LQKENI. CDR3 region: CASSPDYYEQYF. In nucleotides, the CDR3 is TGTGCCAGCTCACCAGACTACTACGAGCAGTACTTC. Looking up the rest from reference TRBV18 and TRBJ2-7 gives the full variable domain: NAGVMQNPRHLVRRRGQEARLRCSPMKGHSHVYWYRQLPEEGLKFMVYLQKENIIDESGMPKERFSAEFPKEGPSILRIQQVVRGDSAAYFCASSPDYYEQYFGPGTRLTVT.

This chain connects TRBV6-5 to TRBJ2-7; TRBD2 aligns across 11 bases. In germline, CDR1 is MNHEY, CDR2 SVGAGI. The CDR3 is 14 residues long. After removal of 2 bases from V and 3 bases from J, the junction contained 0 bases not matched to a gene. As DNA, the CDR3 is TGTGCCAGCAGTTACGGGACTAGCGGCTACGAGCAGTACTTC. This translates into CASSYGTSGYEQYF.

The CDR3 spells CASSEAPGGRPQHF. CDR3 DNA: TGTGCCAGCAGTGAAGCCCCGGGGGGGCGGCCCCAGCATTTT. J is TRBJ1-5 and V is TRBV6-1; TRBD1 might be the D (6 bases). Deletions cut 0 bases from V and 9 bases from J, with 12 bases between. The CDR3 has 14 amino acids. Per germline, CDR1 MNHNS and CDR2 SASEGT.

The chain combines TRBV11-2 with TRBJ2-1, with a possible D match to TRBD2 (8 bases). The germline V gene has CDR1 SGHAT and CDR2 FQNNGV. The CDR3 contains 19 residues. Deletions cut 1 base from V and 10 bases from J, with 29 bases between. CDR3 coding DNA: TGTGCCAGCAGCTTAGCGGCAGTATCTCCATCGGGAGGGGGCCGAGAGCAGTTCTTC. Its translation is CASSLAAVSPSGGGREQFF.

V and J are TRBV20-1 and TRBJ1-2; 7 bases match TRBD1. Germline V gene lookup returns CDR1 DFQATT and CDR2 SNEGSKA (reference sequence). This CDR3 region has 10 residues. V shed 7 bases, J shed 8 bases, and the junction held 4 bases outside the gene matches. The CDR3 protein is CSVQGNGYTF. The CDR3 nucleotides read TGCAGTGTACAGGGGAACGGCTACACCTTC.

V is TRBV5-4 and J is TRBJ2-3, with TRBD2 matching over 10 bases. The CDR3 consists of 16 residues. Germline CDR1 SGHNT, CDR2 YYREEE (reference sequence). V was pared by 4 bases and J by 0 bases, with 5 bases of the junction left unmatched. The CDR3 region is CASSHGLAESTDTQYF. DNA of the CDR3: TGTGCCAGCAGCCATGGACTAGCGGAGAGCACAGATACGCAGTATTTT.

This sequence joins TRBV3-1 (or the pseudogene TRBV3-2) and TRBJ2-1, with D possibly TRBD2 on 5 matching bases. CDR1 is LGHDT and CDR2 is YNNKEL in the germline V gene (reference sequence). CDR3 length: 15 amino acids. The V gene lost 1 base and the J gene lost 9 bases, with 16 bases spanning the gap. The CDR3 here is CASSQGVIGESEQFF. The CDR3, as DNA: TGTGCCAGCAGCCAAGGGGTTATCGGGGAGAGTGAGCAGTTCTTC.

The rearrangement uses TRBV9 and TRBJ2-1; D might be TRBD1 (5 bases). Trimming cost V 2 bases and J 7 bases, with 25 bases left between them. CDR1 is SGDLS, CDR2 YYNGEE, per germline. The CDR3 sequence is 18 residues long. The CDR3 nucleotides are TGTGCCAGCAGCGTCGCCACCTCCCAATGGGTCCCAGGGAATGAGCAGTTCTTC. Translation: CASSVATSQWVPGNEQFF.

The CDR3 protein is CASSQRGRSPGGEQFF. The DNA of the CDR3 is TGTGCCAGCAGCCAGAGGGGGCGGAGCCCCGGCGGCGAGCAGTTCTTC. V and J are TRBV3-1 (or the pseudogene TRBV3-2) and TRBJ2-1; 7 bases align to TRBD1. The V and J ends lost 3 bases and 10 bases, in that order; junction bases with no gene match: 15. The CDR3 contains 16 residues. The germline V gene encodes CDR1 LGHDT and CDR2 YNNKEL (reference sequence).

The CDR3 DNA follows: TGTGCCAGCAGCGTAGGTAGGGGCGCCCCGAATGAGCAGTTCTTC. Its translation: CASSVGRGAPNEQFF. The chain couples TRBV9 to TRBJ2-1, with D possibly matching TRBD1 (5 bases). Germline CDR1 is SGDLS and CDR2 is YYNGEE. Trimming pared 0 bases from V and 7 bases from J, leaving 14 bases between. The CDR3 length is 15 residues.

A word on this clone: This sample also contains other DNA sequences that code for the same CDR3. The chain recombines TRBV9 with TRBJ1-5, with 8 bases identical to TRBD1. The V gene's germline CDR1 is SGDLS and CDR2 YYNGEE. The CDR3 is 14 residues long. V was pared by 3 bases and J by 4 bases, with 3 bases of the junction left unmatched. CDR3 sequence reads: CASSEGQANQPQHF. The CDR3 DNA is TGTGCCAGCAGCGAGGGACAGGCAAATCAGCCCCAGCATTTT.

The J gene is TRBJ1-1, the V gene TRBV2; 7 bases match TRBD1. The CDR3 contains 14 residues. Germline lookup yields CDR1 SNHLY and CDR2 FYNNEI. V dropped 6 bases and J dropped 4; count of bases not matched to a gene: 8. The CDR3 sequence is CASSEGATRTEAFF. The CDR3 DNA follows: TGTGCCAGCAGCGAGGGGGCTACGCGCACTGAAGCTTTCTTT.

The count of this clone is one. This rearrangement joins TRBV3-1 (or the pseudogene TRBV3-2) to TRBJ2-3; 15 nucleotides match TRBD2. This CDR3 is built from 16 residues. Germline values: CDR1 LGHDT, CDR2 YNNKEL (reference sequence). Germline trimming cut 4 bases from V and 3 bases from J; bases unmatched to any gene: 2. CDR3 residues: CASSPGLAGGTDTQYF. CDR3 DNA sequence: TGTGCCAGCAGCCCGGGACTAGCGGGGGGAACAGATACGCAGTATTTT.

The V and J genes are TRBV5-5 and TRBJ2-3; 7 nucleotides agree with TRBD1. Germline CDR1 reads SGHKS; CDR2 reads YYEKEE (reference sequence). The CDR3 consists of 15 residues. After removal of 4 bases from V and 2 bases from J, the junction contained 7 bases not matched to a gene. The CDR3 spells CASSADGTVTDTQYF. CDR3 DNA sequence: TGTGCCAGCAGCGCGGACGGGACAGTCACAGATACGCAGTATTTT.

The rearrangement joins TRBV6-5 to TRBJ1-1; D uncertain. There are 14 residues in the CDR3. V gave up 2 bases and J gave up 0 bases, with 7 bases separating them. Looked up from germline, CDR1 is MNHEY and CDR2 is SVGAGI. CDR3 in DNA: TGTGCCAGCAGTTACACCACAGTGAACACTGAAGCTTTCTTT. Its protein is CASSYTTVNTEAFF.

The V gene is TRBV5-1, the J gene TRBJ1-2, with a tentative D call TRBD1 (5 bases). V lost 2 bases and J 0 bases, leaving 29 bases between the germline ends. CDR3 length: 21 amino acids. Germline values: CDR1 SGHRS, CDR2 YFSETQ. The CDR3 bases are TGCGCCAGCAGCTTATCAAGGAGGGACCCTCCACACCCCTCTTCTAACTATGGCTACACCTTC. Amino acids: CASSLSRRDPPHPSSNYGYTF.

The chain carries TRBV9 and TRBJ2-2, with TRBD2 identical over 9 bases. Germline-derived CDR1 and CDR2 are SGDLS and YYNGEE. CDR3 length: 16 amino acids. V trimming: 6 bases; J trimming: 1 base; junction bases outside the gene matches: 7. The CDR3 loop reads CASTPTSGRNTGELFF. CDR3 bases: TGTGCCAGCACCCCGACTAGCGGTAGGAACACCGGGGAGCTGTTTTTT.

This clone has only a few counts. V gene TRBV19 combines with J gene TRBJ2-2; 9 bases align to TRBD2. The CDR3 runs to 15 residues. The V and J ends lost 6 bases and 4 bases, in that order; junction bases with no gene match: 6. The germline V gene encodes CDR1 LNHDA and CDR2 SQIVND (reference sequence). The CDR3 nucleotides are TGTGCCAGTAGGAGAGCGGGGGGTCGCACCGGGGAGCTGTTTTTT. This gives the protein CASRRAGGRTGELFF.

Here the CDR3 reads CAWSAPQAGITDTQYF. The CDR3 bases are TGTGCCTGGAGTGCCCCGCAAGCGGGGATCACAGATACGCAGTATTTT. The J gene is TRBJ2-3, the V gene TRBV30, with 7 bases matching TRBD2. The V and J ends lost 1 base and 2 bases, in that order; junction bases with no gene match: 9. The CDR3 runs to 16 residues. CDR1 is GTSNPN and CDR2 is SVGIG in the germline V gene (reference sequence). Supplemented by reference TRBV30 and TRBJ2-3, the full variable domain reads SQTIHQWPATLVQPVGSPLSLECTVEGTSNPNLYWYRQAAGRGLQLLFYSVGIGQISSEVPQNLSASRPQDRQFILSSKKLLLSDSGFYLCAWSAPQAGITDTQYFGPGTRLTVL.